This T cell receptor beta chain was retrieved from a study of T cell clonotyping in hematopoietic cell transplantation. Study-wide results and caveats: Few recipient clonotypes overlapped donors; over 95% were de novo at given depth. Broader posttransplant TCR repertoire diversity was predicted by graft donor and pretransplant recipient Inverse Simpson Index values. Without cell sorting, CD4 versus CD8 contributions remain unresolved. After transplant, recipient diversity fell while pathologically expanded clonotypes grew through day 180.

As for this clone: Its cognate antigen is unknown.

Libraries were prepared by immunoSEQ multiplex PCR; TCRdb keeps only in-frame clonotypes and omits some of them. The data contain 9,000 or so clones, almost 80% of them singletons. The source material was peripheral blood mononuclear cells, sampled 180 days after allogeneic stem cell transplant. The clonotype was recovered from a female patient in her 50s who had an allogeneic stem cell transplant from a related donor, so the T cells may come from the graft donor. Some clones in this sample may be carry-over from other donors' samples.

The CDR3 coding sequence is TGTGCCAGCAGCTTAGCGACAGGAAAATACAATGAGCAGTTCTTC. Protein product: CASSLATGKYNEQFF. J is TRBJ2-1 and V is TRBV11-3, with D possibly being TRBD1 (6 bases). The V gene lost 1 base and the J gene lost 4 bases, with 11 bases spanning the gap. The germline V gene has CDR1 SGHNT and CDR2 YENEEA. The CDR3 loop spans 15 amino acids.